These T cell receptor beta chains were read from a single sample in a study of blood T cell repertoires in COVID-19. Repertoires were generated with immunoSEQ multiplex PCR, while TCRdb's copy carries only in-frame clones and drops some. Here the sample spans around 400,000 clones, roughly nine tenths being singletons. Sample: peripheral blood. The receptor set was obtained from a man aged 35-49 years with acute or convalescent COVID-19. Each CDR3 is given with its conserved first and last residue. The order of the fields is D gene, V gene, clone size, CDR3 length, J gene, CDR3 protein, CDR3 DNA. A D gene is named only where the DNA matches it firmly. Not every row has a clone size; where given, it reads once, few, many or a size class.

d_gene: TRBD1; v_gene: TRBV29-1; abundance: .; len: 16; j_gene: TRBJ1-2; CDR3aa: CSVEVSWDRGPDGYTF; CDR3nt: TGCAGCGTTGAAGTGTCGTGGGACAGGGGACCGGATGGCTACACCTTC
d_gene: .; v_gene: TRBV19; abundance: .; len: 12; j_gene: TRBJ2-2; CDR3aa: CASIGQFGELFF; CDR3nt: TGTGCCAGTATTGGACAGTTTGGGGAGCTGTTTTTT
d_gene: TRBD1; v_gene: TRBV7-9; abundance: .; len: 16; j_gene: TRBJ2-2; CDR3aa: CASSSSGGLNTGELFF; CDR3nt: TGTGCCAGCAGCTCGTCAGGGGGCTTGAACACCGGGGAGCTGTTTTTT
d_gene: TRBD2; v_gene: TRBV4-2; abundance: .; len: 16; j_gene: TRBJ2-1; CDR3aa: CASSQNGRRTDNEQFF; CDR3nt: TGTGCCAGCAGCCAAAACGGGAGGAGGACTGACAATGAGCAGTTCTTC
d_gene: TRBD1; v_gene: TRBV5-1; abundance: few; len: 17; j_gene: TRBJ2-2; CDR3aa: CASSPNTGQGITGELFF; CDR3nt: TGCGCCAGCAGCCCGAATACGGGACAGGGTATCACCGGGGAGCTGTTTTTT
d_gene: .; v_gene: TRBV19; abundance: once; len: 14; j_gene: TRBJ1-2; CDR3aa: CASSIGPRAYGYTF; CDR3nt: TGTGCCAGTAGTATAGGGCCCAGGGCCTATGGCTACACCTTC
d_gene: TRBD2; v_gene: TRBV6-1; abundance: .; len: 15; j_gene: TRBJ2-7; CDR3aa: CASSEEGLAAYEQYF; CDR3nt: TGTGCCAGCAGTGAAGAGGGACTAGCGGCCTACGAGCAGTACTTC
d_gene: TRBD2; v_gene: TRBV6-5; abundance: .; len: 14; j_gene: TRBJ2-5; CDR3aa: CASSPLAGGETQYF; CDR3nt: TGTGCCAGCAGCCCCCTGGCGGGGGGGGAGACCCAGTACTTC
d_gene: .; v_gene: TRBV2; abundance: .; len: 12; j_gene: TRBJ2-7; CDR3aa: CASTGETYEQYF; CDR3nt: TGTGCCAGCACGGGAGAGACCTACGAGCAGTACTTC
d_gene: .; v_gene: TRBV30; abundance: .; len: 13; j_gene: TRBJ1-1; CDR3aa: CAYEQRGSTEAFF; CDR3nt: TGTGCCTACGAACAGCGGGGGTCCACTGAAGCTTTCTTT
d_gene: .; v_gene: TRBV18; abundance: .; len: 15; j_gene: TRBJ1-4; CDR3aa: CASSPVQVPNEKLFF; CDR3nt: TGTGCCAGCTCACCAGTTCAGGTTCCTAATGAAAAACTGTTTTTT
d_gene: .; v_gene: TRBV27; abundance: few; len: 18; j_gene: TRBJ2-1; CDR3aa: CASSFRLVSTSVFNEQFF; CDR3nt: TGTGCCAGCAGTTTTCGTCTGGTGTCTACTAGTGTTTTCAATGAGCAGTTCTTC
d_gene: .; v_gene: TRBV5-4; abundance: .; len: 14; j_gene: TRBJ1-2; CDR3aa: CATLSESGRSGYTF; CDR3nt: TGTGCCACACTTTCGGAAAGTGGGAGGAGCGGCTACACCTTC
d_gene: .; v_gene: TRBV5-1; abundance: .; len: 16; j_gene: TRBJ2-1; CDR3aa: CASSGDTISSYNEQFF; CDR3nt: TGCGCCAGCAGCGGGGACACGATTAGCTCCTACAATGAGCAGTTCTTC
d_gene: .; v_gene: TRBV10-1; abundance: .; len: 15; j_gene: TRBJ2-2; CDR3aa: CASSEVGGGTGELFF; CDR3nt: TGCGCCAGCAGTGAGGTGGGGGGAGGCACCGGGGAGCTGTTTTTT
d_gene: TRBD1; v_gene: TRBV3-1/TRBV3-2; abundance: .; len: 16; j_gene: TRBJ1-1; CDR3aa: CASSQPPGQGRTEAFF; CDR3nt: TGTGCCAGCAGCCAACCGCCGGGACAGGGCCGAACTGAAGCTTTCTTT
d_gene: TRBD2; v_gene: TRBV7-2; abundance: .; len: 14; j_gene: TRBJ2-3; CDR3aa: CASSSRTSVDTQYF; CDR3nt: TGTGCCAGCAGCTCGCGGACTAGTGTTGATACGCAGTATTTT
d_gene: .; v_gene: TRBV5-1; abundance: .; len: 14; j_gene: TRBJ1-1; CDR3aa: CASSLGQGGTEAFF; CDR3nt: TGCGCCAGCAGCTTGGGGCAGGGAGGGACTGAAGCTTTCTTT
d_gene: .; v_gene: TRBV27; abundance: .; len: 14; j_gene: TRBJ2-2; CDR3aa: CASSLSGNTGELFF; CDR3nt: TGTGCCAGCAGTTTAAGCGGGAACACCGGGGAGCTGTTTTTT
d_gene: TRBD1; v_gene: TRBV5-4; abundance: .; len: 14; j_gene: TRBJ1-1; CDR3aa: CASGRGQGNTEAFF; CDR3nt: TGTGCCAGCGGGAGGGGACAGGGTAACACTGAAGCTTTCTTT
d_gene: .; v_gene: TRBV2; abundance: .; len: 17; j_gene: TRBJ1-5; CDR3aa: CASTQTGGGYSNQPQHF; CDR3nt: TGTGCCAGCACCCAAACGGGGGGGGGATATAGCAATCAGCCCCAGCATTTT
d_gene: .; v_gene: TRBV4-1; abundance: .; len: 15; j_gene: TRBJ2-3; CDR3aa: CASSQVELGTDTQYF; CDR3nt: TGCGCCAGCAGCCAAGTTGAGTTGGGCACAGATACGCAGTATTTT
d_gene: .; v_gene: TRBV4-3; abundance: .; len: 17; j_gene: TRBJ1-2; CDR3aa: CASSQSRGGGLSYGYTF; CDR3nt: TGCGCCAGCAGCCAGTCCCGAGGGGGGGGGCTTAGCTATGGCTACACCTTC
d_gene: TRBD1; v_gene: TRBV28; abundance: .; len: 14; j_gene: TRBJ1-5; CDR3aa: CASTPRQGAEPQHF; CDR3nt: TGTGCCAGCACCCCCCGGCAGGGGGCCGAGCCCCAGCATTTT